The entry below gives a single T cell receptor (beta chain) sequence along with its context. The record originates from a study of response to subunit inactivated influenza vaccine. The trim removed 0 bases at V and 2 bases at J, leaving 10 bases unmatched. From germline, CDR1 is MDHEN and CDR2 SYDVKM. The CDR3 is 18 amino acids. TCRdb called the RT-PCR reads again in MiXCR, with one record for every CDR3 protein. The table includes about 540,000 distinct CDR3 sequences, around 25% detected once. This same sample was also part of a study on T cells expressing NK-cell markers. As reported in that work: The TCR beta cDNA came from 5'RACE template switching with UMIs. One of the eight sequenced donors was seronegative, whereas the other seven were HCMV-seropositive. In several donors, dominant clonotypes made up about 25-60.1% of CD3+CD56-NKG2C+ cells. It remained uncertain whether the expanded NKG2C+ T cell clones were specific for HCMV antigens.

This sequence was found in a man between 50 and 59 years old who received an inactivated influenza vaccine. The chain has TRBV28 and TRBJ2-7; 10 bases align to TRBD2. The source material was CD4+ T cells sorted from PBMCs, sampled 11 to 12 days after vaccination. CDR3 coding DNA: TGTGCCAGCAGTTTATGGACCTCCCTAGCGGGAGAGCCCTACGAGCAGTACTTC. Protein sequence: CASSLWTSLAGEPYEQYF.